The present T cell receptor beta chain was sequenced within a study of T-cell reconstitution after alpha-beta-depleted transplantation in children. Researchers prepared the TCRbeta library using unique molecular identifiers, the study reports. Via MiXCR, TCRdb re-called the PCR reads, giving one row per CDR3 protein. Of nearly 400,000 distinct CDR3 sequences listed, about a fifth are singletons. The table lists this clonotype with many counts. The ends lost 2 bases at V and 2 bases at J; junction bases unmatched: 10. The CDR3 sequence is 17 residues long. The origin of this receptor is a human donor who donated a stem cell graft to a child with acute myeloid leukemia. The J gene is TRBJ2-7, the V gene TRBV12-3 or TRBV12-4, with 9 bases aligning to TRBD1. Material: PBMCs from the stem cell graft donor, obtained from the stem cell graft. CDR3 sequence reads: CASSLTRDRDPAYEQYF. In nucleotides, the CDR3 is TGTGCCAGCAGTTTAACCCGGGACAGGGATCCTGCCTACGAGCAGTACTTC.